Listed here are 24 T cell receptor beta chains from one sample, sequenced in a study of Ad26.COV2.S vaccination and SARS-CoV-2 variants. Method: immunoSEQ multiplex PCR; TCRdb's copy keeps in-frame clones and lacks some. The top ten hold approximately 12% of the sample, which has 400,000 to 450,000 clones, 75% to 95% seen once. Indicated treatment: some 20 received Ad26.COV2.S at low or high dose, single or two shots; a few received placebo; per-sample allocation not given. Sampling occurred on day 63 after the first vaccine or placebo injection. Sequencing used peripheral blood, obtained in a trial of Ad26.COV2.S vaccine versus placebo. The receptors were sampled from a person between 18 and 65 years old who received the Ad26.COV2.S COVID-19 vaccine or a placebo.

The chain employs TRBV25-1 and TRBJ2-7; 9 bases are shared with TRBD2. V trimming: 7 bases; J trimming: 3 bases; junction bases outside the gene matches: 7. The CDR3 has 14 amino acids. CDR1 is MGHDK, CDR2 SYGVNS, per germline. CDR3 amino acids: CASTDAGGIYEQYF. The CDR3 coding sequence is TGTGCCAGCACCGATGCGGGAGGGATCTACGAGCAGTACTTC.

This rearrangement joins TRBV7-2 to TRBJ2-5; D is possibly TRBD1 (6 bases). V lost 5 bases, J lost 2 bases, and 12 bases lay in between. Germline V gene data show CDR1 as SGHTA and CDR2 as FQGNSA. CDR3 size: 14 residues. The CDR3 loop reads CASSEDSLQETQYF. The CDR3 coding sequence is TGTGCCAGCAGCGAGGACAGTCTACAAGAGACCCAGTACTTC.

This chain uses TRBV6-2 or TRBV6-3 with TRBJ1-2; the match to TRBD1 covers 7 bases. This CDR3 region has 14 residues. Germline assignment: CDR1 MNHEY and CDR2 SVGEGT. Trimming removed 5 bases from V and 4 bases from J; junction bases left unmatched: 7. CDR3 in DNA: TGTGCCAGCAGTGGCACAGGGGCGTCCTATGGCTACACCTTC. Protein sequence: CASSGTGASYGYTF.

Here the CDR3 DNA reads TGTGCCAGCAGCTCCACAGGGGACGAGCAGTACTTC. This encodes CASSSTGDEQYF. The chain combines TRBV7-9 with TRBJ2-7, with 7 bases lining up with TRBD1. The CDR3 loop spans 12 amino acids. Unmatched junction bases numbered 2, after V lost 4 bases and J lost 5 bases. Germline V gene sequence: CDR1 SEHNR, CDR2 FQNEAQ (reference sequence).

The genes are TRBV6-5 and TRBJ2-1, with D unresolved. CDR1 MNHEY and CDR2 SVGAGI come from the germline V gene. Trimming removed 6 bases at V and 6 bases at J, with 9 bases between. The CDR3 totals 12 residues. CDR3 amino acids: CASRGSSNEQFF. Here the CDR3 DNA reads TGTGCCAGCAGGGGTAGTAGCAATGAGCAGTTCTTC.

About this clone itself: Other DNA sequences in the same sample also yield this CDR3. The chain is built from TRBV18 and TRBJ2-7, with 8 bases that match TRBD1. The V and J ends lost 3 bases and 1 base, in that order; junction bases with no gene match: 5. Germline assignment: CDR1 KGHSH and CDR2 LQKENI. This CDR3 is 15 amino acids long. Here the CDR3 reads CASSPGTGSSYEQYF. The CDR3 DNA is TGTGCCAGCTCACCTGGGACAGGTTCTTCCTACGAGCAGTACTTC. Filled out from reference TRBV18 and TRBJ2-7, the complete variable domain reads NAGVMQNPRHLVRRRGQEARLRCSPMKGHSHVYWYRQLPEEGLKFMVYLQKENIIDESGMPKERFSAEFPKEGPSILRIQQVVRGDSAAYFCASSPGTGSSYEQYFGPGTRLTVT.

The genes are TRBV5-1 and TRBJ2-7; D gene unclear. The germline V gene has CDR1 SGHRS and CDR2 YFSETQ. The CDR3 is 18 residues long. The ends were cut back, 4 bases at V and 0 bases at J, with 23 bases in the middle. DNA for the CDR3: TGCGCCAGCAGCCCGGATGCAGGCGCCACACTGAGCTCCTACGAGCAGTACTTC. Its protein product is CASSPDAGATLSSYEQYF.

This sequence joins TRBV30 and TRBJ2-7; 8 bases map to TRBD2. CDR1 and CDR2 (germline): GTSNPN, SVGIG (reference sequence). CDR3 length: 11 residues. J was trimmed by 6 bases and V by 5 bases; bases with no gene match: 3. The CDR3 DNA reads TGTGCCTGGGCCGGGGGGGGCGAGCAGTACTTC. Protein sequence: CAWAGGGEQYF.

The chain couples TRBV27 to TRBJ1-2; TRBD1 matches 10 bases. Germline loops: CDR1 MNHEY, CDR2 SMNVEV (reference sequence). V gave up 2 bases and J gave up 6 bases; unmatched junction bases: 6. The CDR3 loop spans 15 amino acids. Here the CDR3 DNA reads TGTGCCAGCAGTTTAACCCGGACAGGGGGGGATGGCTACACCTTC. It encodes CASSLTRTGGDGYTF.

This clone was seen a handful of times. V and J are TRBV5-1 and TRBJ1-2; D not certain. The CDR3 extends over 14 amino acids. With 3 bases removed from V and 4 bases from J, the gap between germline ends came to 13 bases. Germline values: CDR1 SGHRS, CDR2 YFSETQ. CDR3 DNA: TGCGCCAGCAGCTCCGGGCCACCAACCTATGGCTACACCTTC. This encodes CASSSGPPTYGYTF. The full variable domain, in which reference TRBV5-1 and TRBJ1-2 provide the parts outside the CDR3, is KAGVTQTPRYLIKTRGQQVTLSCSPISGHRSVSWYQQTPGQGLQFLFEYFSETQRNKGNFPGRFSGRQFSNSRSEMNVSTLELGDSALYLCASSSGPPTYGYTFGSGTRLTVV.

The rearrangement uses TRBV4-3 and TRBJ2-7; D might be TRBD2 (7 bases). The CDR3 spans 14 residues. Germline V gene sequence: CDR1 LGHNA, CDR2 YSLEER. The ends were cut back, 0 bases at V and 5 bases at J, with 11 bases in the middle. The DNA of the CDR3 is TGCGCCAGCAGCCAAGAGAGGGGGGGAAACGAGCAGTACTTC. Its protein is CASSQERGGNEQYF.

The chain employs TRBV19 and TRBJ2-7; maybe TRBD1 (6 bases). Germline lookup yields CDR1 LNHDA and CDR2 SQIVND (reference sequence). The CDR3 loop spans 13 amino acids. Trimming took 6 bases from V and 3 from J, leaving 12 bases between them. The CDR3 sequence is CASSVRGLYEQYF. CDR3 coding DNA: TGTGCCAGTAGCGTCAGGGGTCTCTACGAGCAGTACTTC.

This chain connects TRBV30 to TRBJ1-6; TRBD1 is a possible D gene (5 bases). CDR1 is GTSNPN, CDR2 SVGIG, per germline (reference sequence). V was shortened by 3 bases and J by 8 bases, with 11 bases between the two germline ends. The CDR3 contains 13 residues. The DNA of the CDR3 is TGTGCCTGGAGCCGACAGACGGATTCACCCCTCCACTTT. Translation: CAWSRQTDSPLHF. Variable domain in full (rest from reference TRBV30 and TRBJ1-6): SQTIHQWPATLVQPVGSPLSLECTVEGTSNPNLYWYRQAAGRGLQLLFYSVGIGQISSEVPQNLSASRPQDRQFILSSKKLLLSDSGFYLCAWSRQTDSPLHFGNGTRLTVT.

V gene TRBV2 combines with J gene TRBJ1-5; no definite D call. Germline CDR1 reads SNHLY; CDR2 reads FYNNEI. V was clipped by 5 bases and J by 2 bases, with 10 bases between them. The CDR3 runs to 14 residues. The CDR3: CASSLESGNQPQHF. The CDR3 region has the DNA TGTGCCAGCAGTCTTGAAAGCGGCAATCAGCCCCAGCATTTT.

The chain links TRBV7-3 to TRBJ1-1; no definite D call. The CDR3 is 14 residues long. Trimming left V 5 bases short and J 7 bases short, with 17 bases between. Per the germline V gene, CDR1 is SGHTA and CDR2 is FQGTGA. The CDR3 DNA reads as TGTGCCAGCAGCCCCCGCCCCTGGACGGGTGAAGCTTTCTTT. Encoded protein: CASSPRPWTGEAFF. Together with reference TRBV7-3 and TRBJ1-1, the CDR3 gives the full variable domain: GAGVSQTPSNKVTEKGKYVELRCDPISGHTALYWYRQSLGQGPEFLIYFQGTGAADDSGLPNDRFFAVRPEGSVSTLKIQRTERGDSAVYLCASSPRPWTGEAFFGQGTRLTVV.

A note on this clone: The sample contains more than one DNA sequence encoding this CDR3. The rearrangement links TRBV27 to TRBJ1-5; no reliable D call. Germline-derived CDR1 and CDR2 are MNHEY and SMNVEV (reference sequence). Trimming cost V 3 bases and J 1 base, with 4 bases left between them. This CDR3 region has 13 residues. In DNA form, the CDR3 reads TGTGCCAGCAGTTTGGGAAGCAATCAGCCCCAGCATTTT. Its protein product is CASSLGSNQPQHF.

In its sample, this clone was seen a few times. The CDR3 DNA reads as TGTGCCAGCAGTGAAATAAGCGGGCCCTACGAGCAGTACTTC. Protein product: CASSEISGPYEQYF. This chain uses TRBV6-1 with TRBJ2-7; perhaps TRBD2 as D (6 bases). In germline, CDR1 is MNHNS, CDR2 SASEGT. V was pared by 2 bases and J by 2 bases, with 10 bases between. The CDR3 totals 14 residues.

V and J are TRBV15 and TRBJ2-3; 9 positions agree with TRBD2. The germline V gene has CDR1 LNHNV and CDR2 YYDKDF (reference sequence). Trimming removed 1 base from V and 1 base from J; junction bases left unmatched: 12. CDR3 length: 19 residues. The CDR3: CATSRGAREGQLGTDTQYF. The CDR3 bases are TGTGCCACCAGCAGAGGGGCGCGGGAGGGCCAGTTGGGCACAGATACGCAGTATTTT.

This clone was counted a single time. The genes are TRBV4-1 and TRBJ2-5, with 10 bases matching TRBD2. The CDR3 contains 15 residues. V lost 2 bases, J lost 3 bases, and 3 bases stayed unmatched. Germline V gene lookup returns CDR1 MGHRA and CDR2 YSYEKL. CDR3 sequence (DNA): TGCGCCAGCAGCCAAAGAGGACTAGCGGAAGAGACCCAGTACTTC. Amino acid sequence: CASSQRGLAEETQYF.

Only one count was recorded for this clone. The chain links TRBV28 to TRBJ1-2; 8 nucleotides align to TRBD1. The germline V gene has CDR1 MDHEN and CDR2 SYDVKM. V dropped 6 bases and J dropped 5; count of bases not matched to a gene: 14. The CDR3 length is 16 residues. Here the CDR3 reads CASRPGAGGPRYGYTF. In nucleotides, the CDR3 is TGTGCCAGCAGACCAGGGGCAGGGGGCCCCAGGTATGGCTACACCTTC.

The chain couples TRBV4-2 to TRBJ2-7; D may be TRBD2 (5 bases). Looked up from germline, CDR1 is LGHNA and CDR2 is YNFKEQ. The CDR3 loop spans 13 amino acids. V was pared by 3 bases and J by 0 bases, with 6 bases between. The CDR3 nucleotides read TGTGCCAGCAGCCAGGGAGACTCCTACGAGCAGTACTTC. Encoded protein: CASSQGDSYEQYF.

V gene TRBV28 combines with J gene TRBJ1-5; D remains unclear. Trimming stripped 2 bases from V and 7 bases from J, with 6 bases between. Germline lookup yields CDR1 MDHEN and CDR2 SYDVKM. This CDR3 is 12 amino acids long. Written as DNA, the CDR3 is TGTGCCAGCAGTTTAGCCCCACAGCCCCAGCATTTT. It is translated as CASSLAPQPQHF.

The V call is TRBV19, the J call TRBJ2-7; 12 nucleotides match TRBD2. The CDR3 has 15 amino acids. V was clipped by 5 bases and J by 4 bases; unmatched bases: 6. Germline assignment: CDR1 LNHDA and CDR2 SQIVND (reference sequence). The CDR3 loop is CASSPSGRAAYEQYF. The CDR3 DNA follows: TGTGCCAGTAGTCCTAGCGGGAGGGCCGCGTACGAGCAGTACTTC. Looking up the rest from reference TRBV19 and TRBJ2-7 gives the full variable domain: DGGITQSPKYLFRKEGQNVTLSCEQNLNHDAMYWYRQDPGQGLRLIYYSQIVNDFQKGDIAEGYSVSREKKESFPLTVTSAQKNPTAFYLCASSPSGRAAYEQYFGPGTRLTVT.

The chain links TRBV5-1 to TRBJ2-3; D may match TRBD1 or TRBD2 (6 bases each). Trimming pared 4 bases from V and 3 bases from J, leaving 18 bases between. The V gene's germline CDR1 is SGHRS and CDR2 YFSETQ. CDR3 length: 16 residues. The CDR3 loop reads CASSPGGGTPTDTQYF. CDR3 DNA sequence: TGCGCCAGCAGCCCCGGGGGCGGGACTCCAACAGATACGCAGTATTTT.